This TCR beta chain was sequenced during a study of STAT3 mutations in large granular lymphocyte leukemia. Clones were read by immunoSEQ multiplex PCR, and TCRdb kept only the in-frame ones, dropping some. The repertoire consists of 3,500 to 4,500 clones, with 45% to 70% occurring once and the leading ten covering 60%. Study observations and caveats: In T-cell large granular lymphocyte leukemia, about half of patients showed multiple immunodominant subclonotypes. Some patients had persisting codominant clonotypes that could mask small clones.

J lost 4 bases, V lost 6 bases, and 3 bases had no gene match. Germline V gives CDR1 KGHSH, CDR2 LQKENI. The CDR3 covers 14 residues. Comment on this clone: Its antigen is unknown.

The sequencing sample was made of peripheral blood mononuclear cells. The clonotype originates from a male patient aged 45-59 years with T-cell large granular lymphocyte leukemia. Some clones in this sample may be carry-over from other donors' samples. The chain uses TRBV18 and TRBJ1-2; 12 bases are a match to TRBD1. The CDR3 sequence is CASSQGQGAYGYTF. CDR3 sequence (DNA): TGTGCCAGCTCTCAGGGACAGGGGGCCTATGGCTACACCTTC.